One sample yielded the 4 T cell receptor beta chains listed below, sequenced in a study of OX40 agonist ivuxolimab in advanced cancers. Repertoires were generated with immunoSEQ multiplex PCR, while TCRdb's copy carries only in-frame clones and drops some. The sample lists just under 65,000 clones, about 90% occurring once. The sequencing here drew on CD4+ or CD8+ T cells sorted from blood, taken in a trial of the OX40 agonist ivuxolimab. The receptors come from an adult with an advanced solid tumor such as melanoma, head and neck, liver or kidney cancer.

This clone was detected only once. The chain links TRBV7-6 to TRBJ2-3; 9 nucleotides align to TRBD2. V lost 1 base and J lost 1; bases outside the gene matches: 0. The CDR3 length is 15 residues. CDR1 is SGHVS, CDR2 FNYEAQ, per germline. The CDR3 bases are TGTGCCAGCAGCTTAGGCGGGGGGGGCACAGATACGCAGTATTTT. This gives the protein CASSLGGGGTDTQYF.

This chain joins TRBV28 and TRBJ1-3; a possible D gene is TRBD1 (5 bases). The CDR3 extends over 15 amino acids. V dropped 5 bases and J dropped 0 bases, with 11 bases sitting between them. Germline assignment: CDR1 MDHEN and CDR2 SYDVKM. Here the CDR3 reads CASSGTAISGNTIYF. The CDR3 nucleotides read TGTGCCAGCAGTGGGACGGCGATCTCTGGAAACACCATATATTTT.

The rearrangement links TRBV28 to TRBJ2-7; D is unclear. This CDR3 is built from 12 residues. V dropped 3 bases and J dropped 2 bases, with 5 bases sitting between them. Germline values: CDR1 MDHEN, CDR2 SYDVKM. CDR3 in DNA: TGTGCCAGCAGTTTTTGGCCCTACGAGCAGTACTTC. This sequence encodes CASSFWPYEQYF.

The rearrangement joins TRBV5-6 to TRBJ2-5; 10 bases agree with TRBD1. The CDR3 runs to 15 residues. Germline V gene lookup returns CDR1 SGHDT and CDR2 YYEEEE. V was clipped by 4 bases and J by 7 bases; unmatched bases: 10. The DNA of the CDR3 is TGTGCCAGCAGCCCGGGACAGGGGACGTCAGGGACCCAGTACTTC. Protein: CASSPGQGTSGTQYF.